This T cell receptor (beta chain) was obtained from a study of blood T cell repertoires in COVID-19. About the study: COVID-19 samples from acute and convalescent phases originated in the United States, Italy and Spain. Sources were T cells, B-cell-depleted T cells, or PBMCs; the material itself was cDNA or gDNA.

CDR3 length: 13 residues. The V and J ends lost 6 bases and 5 bases respectively, with 14 bases between them. Germline values: CDR1 SEHNR, CDR2 FQNEAQ (reference sequence). Original analysis: Estimation of nucleated cell counts relied on the amplification of reference gene primers. Profiled with immunoSEQ multiplex PCR; TCRdb holds only in-frame clones, not every one. The V and J calls and clone size come from that table; D and trimming were worked out from the DNA. The sample carries 90,000 to 140,000 clones, around four fifths recorded once. The clonotype originates from a woman aged 70-85 years with acute or convalescent COVID-19. The sample comprised peripheral blood. This rearrangement joins TRBV7-9 to TRBJ2-7; a weak D match, TRBD1 (6 bases). CDR3 sequence reads: CASRAQGFHEQYF. CDR3 bases: TGTGCCAGCAGGGCCCAGGGGTTCCACGAGCAGTACTTC.